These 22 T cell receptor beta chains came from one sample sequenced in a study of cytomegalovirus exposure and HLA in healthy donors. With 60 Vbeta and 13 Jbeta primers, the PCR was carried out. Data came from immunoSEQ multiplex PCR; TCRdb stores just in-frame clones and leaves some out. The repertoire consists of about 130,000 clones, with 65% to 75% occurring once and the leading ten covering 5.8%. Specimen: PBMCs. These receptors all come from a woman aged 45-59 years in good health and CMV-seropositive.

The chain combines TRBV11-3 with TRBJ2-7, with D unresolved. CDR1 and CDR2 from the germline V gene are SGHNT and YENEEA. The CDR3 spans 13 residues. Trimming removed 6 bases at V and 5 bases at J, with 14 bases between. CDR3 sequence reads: CASRPPVEDEQYF. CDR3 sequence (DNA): TGTGCCAGCAGACCCCCTGTAGAGGACGAGCAGTACTTC. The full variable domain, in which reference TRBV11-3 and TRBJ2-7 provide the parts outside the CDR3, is EAGVVQSPRYKIIEKKQPVAFWCNPISGHNTLYWYLQNLGQGPELLIRYENEEAVDDSQLPKDRFSAERLKGVDSTLKIQPAELGDSAVYLCASRPPVEDEQYFGPGTRLTVT.

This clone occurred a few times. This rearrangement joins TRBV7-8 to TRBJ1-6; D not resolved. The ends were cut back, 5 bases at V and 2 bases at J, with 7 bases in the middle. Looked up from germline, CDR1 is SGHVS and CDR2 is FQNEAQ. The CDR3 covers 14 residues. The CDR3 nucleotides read TGTGCCAGCAGCCAAAGCGCCTATAATTCACCCCTCCACTTT. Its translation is CASSQSAYNSPLHF.

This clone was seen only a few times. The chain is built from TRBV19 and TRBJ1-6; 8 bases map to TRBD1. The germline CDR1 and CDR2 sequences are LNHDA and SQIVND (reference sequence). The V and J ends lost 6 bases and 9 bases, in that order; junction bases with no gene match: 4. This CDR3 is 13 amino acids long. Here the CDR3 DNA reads TGTGCCAGTAGAGGACAGGGTACTTCACCCCTCCACTTT. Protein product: CASRGQGTSPLHF. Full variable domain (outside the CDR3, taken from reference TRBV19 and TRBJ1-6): DGGITQSPKYLFRKEGQNVTLSCEQNLNHDAMYWYRQDPGQGLRLIYYSQIVNDFQKGDIAEGYSVSREKKESFPLTVTSAQKNPTAFYLCASRGQGTSPLHFGNGTRLTVT.

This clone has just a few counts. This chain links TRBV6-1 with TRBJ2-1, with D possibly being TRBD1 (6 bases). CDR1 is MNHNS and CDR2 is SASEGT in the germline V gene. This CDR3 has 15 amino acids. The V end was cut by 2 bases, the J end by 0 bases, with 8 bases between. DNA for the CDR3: TGTGCCAGCAGTGAATCAGGGGCCTCCTACAATGAGCAGTTCTTC. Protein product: CASSESGASYNEQFF.

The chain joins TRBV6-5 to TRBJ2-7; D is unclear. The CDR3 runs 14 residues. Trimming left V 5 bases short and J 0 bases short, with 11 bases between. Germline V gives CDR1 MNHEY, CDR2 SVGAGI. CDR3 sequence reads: CASSIQSYSYEQYF. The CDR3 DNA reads TGTGCCAGCAGTATACAATCGTACTCCTACGAGCAGTACTTC.

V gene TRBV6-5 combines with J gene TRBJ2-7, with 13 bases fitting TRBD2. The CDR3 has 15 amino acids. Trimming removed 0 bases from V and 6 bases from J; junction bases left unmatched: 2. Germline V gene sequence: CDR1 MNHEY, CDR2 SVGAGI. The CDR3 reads CASSYSGTSGVEQYF. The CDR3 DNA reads TGTGCCAGCAGTTACTCAGGGACTAGCGGGGTCGAGCAGTACTTC.

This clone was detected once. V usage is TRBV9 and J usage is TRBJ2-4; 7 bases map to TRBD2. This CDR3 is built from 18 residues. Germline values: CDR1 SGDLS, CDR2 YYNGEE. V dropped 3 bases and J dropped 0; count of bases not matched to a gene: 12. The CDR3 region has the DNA TGTGCCAGCAGCGAGGGCCCCGGGGGGACTCTAGCCAAAAACATTCAGTACTTC. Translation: CASSEGPGGTLAKNIQYF.

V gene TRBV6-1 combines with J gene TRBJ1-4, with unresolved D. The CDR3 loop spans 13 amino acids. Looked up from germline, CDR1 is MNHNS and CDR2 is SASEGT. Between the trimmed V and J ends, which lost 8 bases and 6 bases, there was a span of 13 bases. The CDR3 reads CASQLGGDEKLFF. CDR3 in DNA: TGTGCCAGCCAGCTCGGCGGCGATGAAAAACTGTTTTTT.

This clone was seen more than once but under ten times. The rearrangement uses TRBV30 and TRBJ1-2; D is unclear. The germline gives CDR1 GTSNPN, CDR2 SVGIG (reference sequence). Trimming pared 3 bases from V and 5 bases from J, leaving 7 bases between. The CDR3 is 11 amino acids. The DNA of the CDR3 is TGTGCCTGGAGCGCAGTATATGGCTACACCTTC. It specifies CAWSAVYGYTF.

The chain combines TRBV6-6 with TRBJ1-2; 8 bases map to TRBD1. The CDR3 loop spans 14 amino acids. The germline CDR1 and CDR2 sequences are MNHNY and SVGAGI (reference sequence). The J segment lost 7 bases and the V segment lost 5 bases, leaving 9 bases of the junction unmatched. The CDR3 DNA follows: TGTGCCAGCAGTCCGACGGGACAGGCGATTGGCTACACCTTC. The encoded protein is CASSPTGQAIGYTF.

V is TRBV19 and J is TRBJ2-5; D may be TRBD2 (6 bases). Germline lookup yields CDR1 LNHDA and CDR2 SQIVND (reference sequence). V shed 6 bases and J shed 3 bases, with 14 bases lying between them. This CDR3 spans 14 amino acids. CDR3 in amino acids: CASSKASAKETQYF. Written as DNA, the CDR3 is TGTGCCAGTAGCAAGGCTAGCGCCAAAGAGACCCAGTACTTC.

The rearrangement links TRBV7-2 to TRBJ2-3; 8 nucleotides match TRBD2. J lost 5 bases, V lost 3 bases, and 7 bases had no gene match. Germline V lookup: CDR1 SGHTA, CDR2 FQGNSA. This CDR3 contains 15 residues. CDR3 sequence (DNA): TGTGCCAGCAGCTTCGTCGGGGGGGCCGGAGATACGCAGTATTTT. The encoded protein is CASSFVGGAGDTQYF.

CDR3 in DNA: TGTGCCAGCTCACCCCGGGGAGGGGCCAAACAGCCCCAGCATTTT. It is translated as CASSPRGGAKQPQHF. The V and J genes are TRBV18 and TRBJ1-5, with D maybe TRBD1 (5 bases). V lost 3 bases, J lost 7 bases, and 16 bases lay in between. Germline CDR1 reads KGHSH; CDR2 reads LQKENI. The length of the CDR3 is 15 residues. Based on the CDR3 plus reference TRBV18 and TRBJ1-5, the full variable domain is NAGVMQNPRHLVRRRGQEARLRCSPMKGHSHVYWYRQLPEEGLKFMVYLQKENIIDESGMPKERFSAEFPKEGPSILRIQQVVRGDSAAYFCASSPRGGAKQPQHFGDGTRLSIL.

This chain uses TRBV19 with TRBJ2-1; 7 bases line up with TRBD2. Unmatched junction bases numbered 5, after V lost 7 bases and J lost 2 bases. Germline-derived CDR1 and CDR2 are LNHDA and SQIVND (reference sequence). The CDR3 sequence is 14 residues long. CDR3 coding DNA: TGTGCCAGTAAACGAGCGGGGACCTACAATGAGCAGTTCTTC. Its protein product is CASKRAGTYNEQFF.

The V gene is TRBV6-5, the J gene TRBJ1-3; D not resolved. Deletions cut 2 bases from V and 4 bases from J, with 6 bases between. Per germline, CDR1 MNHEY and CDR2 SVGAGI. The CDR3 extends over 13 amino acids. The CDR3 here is CASSYEGGNTIYF. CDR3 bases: TGTGCCAGCAGTTACGAGGGAGGAAACACCATATATTTT.

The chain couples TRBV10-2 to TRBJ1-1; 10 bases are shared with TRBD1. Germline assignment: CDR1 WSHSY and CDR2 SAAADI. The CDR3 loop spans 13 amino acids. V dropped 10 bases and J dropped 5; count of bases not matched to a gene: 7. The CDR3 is CAIMTGGLTEAFF. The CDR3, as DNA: TGCGCCATCATGACAGGGGGCTTGACTGAAGCTTTCTTT.

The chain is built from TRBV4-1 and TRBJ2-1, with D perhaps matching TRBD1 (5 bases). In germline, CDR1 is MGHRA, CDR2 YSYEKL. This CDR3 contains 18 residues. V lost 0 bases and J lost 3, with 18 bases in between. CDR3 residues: CASSQDSYSVGLYNEQFF. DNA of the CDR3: TGCGCCAGCAGCCAAGATTCGTATAGTGTGGGGCTCTACAATGAGCAGTTCTTC.

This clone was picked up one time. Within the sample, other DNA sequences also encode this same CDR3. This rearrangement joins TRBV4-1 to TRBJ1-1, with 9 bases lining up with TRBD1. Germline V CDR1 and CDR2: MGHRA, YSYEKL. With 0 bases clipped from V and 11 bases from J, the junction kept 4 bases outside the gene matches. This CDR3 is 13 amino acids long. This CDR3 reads CASSQDWGTGAFF. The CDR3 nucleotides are TGCGCCAGCAGCCAAGACTGGGGGACAGGGGCTTTCTTT.

The CDR3 loop reads CAVYGLSSYNSPLHF. CDR3 coding DNA: TGTGCCGTTTACGGTTTAAGCTCCTATAATTCACCCCTCCACTTT. The chain combines TRBV6-1 with TRBJ1-6; D not certain. V lost 11 bases, J lost 0 bases, and 14 bases lay in between. The V gene's germline CDR1 is MNHNS and CDR2 SASEGT. This CDR3 has 15 residues.

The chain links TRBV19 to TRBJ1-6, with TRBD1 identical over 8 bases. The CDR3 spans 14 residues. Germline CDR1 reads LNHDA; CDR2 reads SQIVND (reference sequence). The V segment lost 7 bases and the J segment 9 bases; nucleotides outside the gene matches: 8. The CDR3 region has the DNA TGTGCCAGTACCCCCGGACAGGGTGGTTCACCCCTCCACTTT. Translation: CASTPGQGGSPLHF.

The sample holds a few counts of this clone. The DNA for the CDR3 is TGCGCCAGCAGTCGGGACAGGAGGGGGACTGAAGCTTTCTTT. It translates to CASSRDRRGTEAFF. This chain uses TRBV10-1 with TRBJ1-1; the match to TRBD1 covers 8 bases. CDR3 length: 14 amino acids. Germline CDR1 WNHNN, CDR2 SYGVQD (reference sequence). V dropped 5 bases and J dropped 5; count of bases not matched to a gene: 7.

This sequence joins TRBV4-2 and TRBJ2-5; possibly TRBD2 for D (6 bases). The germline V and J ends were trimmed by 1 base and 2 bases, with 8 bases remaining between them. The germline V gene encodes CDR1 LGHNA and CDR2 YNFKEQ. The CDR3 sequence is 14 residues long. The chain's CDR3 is CASSQVGLQETQYF. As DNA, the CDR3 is TGTGCCAGCAGCCAAGTGGGACTTCAAGAGACCCAGTACTTC.